This T cell receptor beta chain appears in the sequencing data of a study of T-cell reconstitution after alpha-beta-depleted transplantation in children. This CDR3 region has 13 residues. CDR1 is KGHDR, CDR2 SFDVKD, per germline. Trimming pared 7 bases from V and 4 bases from J, leaving 10 bases between. Many counts were recorded for this clonotype. Its antigen is currently unknown. Whole-study results and caveats: Alpha-beta T cells present about two months after transplant were reported to originate from several hundred expanded graft clones. T-cell counts and diversity were attributed mostly to newly produced T cells one year after transplant.

This sample's TCRbeta library carried unique molecular identifier barcodes. TCRdb ran MiXCR on the PCR reads and lists one entry per CDR3 protein. The data contain about 200,000 distinct CDR3 sequences, 5% to 6.5% of them singletons. The rearrangement links TRBV24-1 to TRBJ2-1; perhaps TRBD2 as D (5 bases). This specimen consisted of PBMCs, obtained before TCRalphabeta/CD19-depleted stem cell transplant. This TCR derives from a girl under three years old with combined immunodeficiency, due to receive a stem cell transplant. The CDR3 nucleotides read TGTGCCACCAGAATGTCGGGATACAATGAGCAGTTCTTC. As protein: CATRMSGYNEQFF.